This T cell receptor (beta chain) was sequenced during a study of technical replicates of blood from a few donors. Measured with immunoSEQ multiplex PCR; TCRdb has only the in-frame clones, and not every one. Altogether over 55,000 clones are present, approximately 96% being singletons, with the ten largest covering approximately 0.2%. After removal of 8 bases from V and 7 bases from J, the junction contained 17 bases not matched to a gene. CDR3 length equals 15 residues. In germline, CDR1 is ENHRY, CDR2 SYGVKD. The sample taken for sequencing was T cells isolated from PBMCs. This receptor was taken from a human donor in good health. The chain is built from TRBV10-3 and TRBJ2-7; 7 bases match TRBD2. CDR3 region: CAISTGRHAEGEQYF. The CDR3 coding sequence is TGTGCCATCTCGACCGGGAGGCACGCTGAGGGAGAGCAGTACTTC.